Shown below are 32 T cell receptor beta chains from a single sample sequenced in a study of patients and donors after allogeneic stem cell transplantation. TCRdb processed the RT-PCR reads anew with MiXCR; each CDR3 protein has one entry. The sample has 900,000 to 1,000,000 distinct CDR3 sequences, about a sixth seen once. The sequencing sample was made of blood, either unsorted or a sorted T cell fraction (not recorded which). The receptors originated from a human donor who was either an allogeneic HSCT recipient or a stem cell or donor lymphocyte infusion donor (not recorded which). It is not recorded whose cells these are; they may come from a transplant donor.

This clonotype has a handful of counts. The chain uses TRBV7-3 and TRBJ2-3; 7 bases align to TRBD2. In germline, CDR1 is SGHTA, CDR2 FQGTGA. V was clipped by 0 bases and J by 2 bases; unmatched bases: 8. This CDR3 has 17 residues. CDR3 nucleotides: TGTGCCAGCAGCTTAACGTCGAGCGGGGAACTCACAGATACGCAGTATTTT. Translated: CASSLTSSGELTDTQYF.

The chain employs TRBV2 and TRBJ2-4, with 8 bases lining up with TRBD2. The CDR3 is 14 residues long. V was clipped by 1 base and J by 8 bases; unmatched bases: 4. CDR1 is SNHLY, CDR2 FYNNEI, per germline. The CDR3 coding sequence is TGTGCCAGCAGTGAAGGTAGCGGGAAGTACATTCAGTACTTC. This sequence encodes CASSEGSGKYIQYF.

This clonotype was recorded many times. The V gene is TRBV12-3 or TRBV12-4, the J gene TRBJ1-4; D is possibly TRBD1 (5 bases). Between the trimmed V and J ends, which lost 3 bases and 0 bases, there was a span of 14 bases. The CDR3 sequence is 17 residues long. CDR3 DNA: TGTGCCAGCAGTTTGGGTAGGGGACCGGCAACTAATGAAAAACTGTTTTTT. Translating it yields CASSLGRGPATNEKLFF.

The V and J genes are TRBV7-3 and TRBJ2-7, with D tentatively TRBD1 or TRBD2 (5 bases each). The CDR3 spans 13 residues. V was cut by 4 bases and J by 6 bases, with 13 bases left in between. From germline, CDR1 is SGHTA and CDR2 FQGTGA. CDR3 region: CASSSGALGEQYF. The CDR3 bases are TGTGCCAGCAGCTCCGGGGCGCTCGGCGAGCAGTACTTC.

This chain joins TRBV4-2 and TRBJ2-7; 12 bases are shared with TRBD2. The CDR3 has 18 amino acids. The J segment lost 4 bases and the V segment lost 0 bases, leaving 10 bases of the junction unmatched. Germline V CDR1 and CDR2: LGHNA, YNFKEQ. CDR3 amino acids: CASSQESGLAGGVYEQYF. The CDR3 region has the DNA TGTGCCAGCAGCCAAGAATCCGGTCTAGCGGGGGGGGTTTACGAGCAGTACTTC.

The genes are TRBV20-1 and TRBJ1-2; D unresolved. V shed 6 bases and J shed 2 bases, with 13 bases lying between them. The CDR3 has 13 amino acids. The germline V gene has CDR1 DFQATT and CDR2 SNEGSKA (reference sequence). Written as DNA, the CDR3 is TGCAGTGCAGGCCCCAGAGGGAACTATGGCTACACCTTC. It is translated as CSAGPRGNYGYTF.

This clonotype appeared many times. The chain couples TRBV6-2 or TRBV6-3 to TRBJ2-1, with 7 bases identical to TRBD1. The CDR3 loop spans 13 amino acids. The trim removed 6 bases at V and 4 bases at J, leaving 3 bases unmatched. Per the germline V gene, CDR1 is MNHEY and CDR2 is SVGEGT. For the CDR3, the DNA is TGTGCCAGCAGGGGGACAGTATACAATGAGCAGTTCTTC. This codes for CASRGTVYNEQFF.

The chain employs TRBV5-4 and TRBJ2-7, with 8 bases aligning to TRBD2. Germline values: CDR1 SGHNT, CDR2 YYREEE (reference sequence). The V and J ends lost 3 bases and 3 bases, in that order; junction bases with no gene match: 5. The CDR3 contains 14 residues. CDR3 nucleotides: TGTGCCAGCAGCTCCCGGACTAGCAACTACGAGCAGTACTTC. Translated, it gives CASSSRTSNYEQYF.

CDR3 sequence: CASTYRETPYEQYF. DNA for the CDR3: TGTGCCAGCACCTACAGGGAAACGCCCTACGAGCAGTACTTC. The rearrangement links TRBV6-1 to TRBJ2-7; tentative D call: TRBD1 (6 bases). This CDR3 comprises 14 residues. V lost 7 bases and J 2 bases, leaving 15 bases between the germline ends. CDR1 is MNHNS and CDR2 is SASEGT in the germline V gene.

This chain links TRBV27 with TRBJ1-4; no firm D call. Per germline, CDR1 MNHEY and CDR2 SMNVEV (reference sequence). The CDR3 has 17 residues. Trimming pared 3 bases from V and 0 bases from J, leaving 14 bases between. CDR3 bases: TGTGCCAGCAGTTTTTACGGCACAGCTGCAACTAATGAAAAACTGTTTTTT. Its translation: CASSFYGTAATNEKLFF.

This clonotype was detected a few times. V is TRBV6-5 and J is TRBJ2-3; 10 bases are a match to TRBD2. There are 19 residues in the CDR3. Germline CDR1 reads MNHEY; CDR2 reads SVGAGI. The V and J ends lost 2 bases and 1 base, in that order; junction bases with no gene match: 12. The CDR3, as DNA: TGTGCCAGCAGTTACGGGACTAGCGCCTCTCCTGGGCGCACAGATACGCAGTATTTT. Protein sequence: CASSYGTSASPGRTDTQYF.

This clonotype was seen a few times. This sequence joins TRBV11-2 and TRBJ2-5, with D perhaps being TRBD1 or TRBD2 (5 bases each). V lost 1 base and J 0 bases, leaving 9 bases between the germline ends. Germline CDR1 SGHAT, CDR2 FQNNGV. The CDR3 loop spans 15 amino acids. The CDR3: CASSLVGPNQETQYF. DNA of the CDR3: TGTGCCAGCAGCTTAGTGGGACCCAACCAAGAGACCCAGTACTTC. Variable domain in full (rest from reference TRBV11-2 and TRBJ2-5): EAGVAQSPRYKIIEKRQSVAFWCNPISGHATLYWYQQILGQGPKLLIQFQNNGVVDDSQLPKDRFSAERLKGVDSTLKIQPAKLEDSAVYLCASSLVGPNQETQYFGPGTRLLVL.

This clonotype was found a few times. The chain uses TRBV29-1 and TRBJ2-2; the D call may be TRBD1 or TRBD2 (5 bases each). Germline V CDR1 and CDR2: SQVTM, ANQGSEA. Trimming cost V 7 bases and J 5 bases, with 14 bases left between them. The CDR3 totals 13 residues. The CDR3 DNA reads TGCAGCGCCGGGACGGTCATAACCGGGGAGCTGTTTTTT. It specifies CSAGTVITGELFF.

This clonotype was observed a handful of times. This chain connects TRBV5-5 to TRBJ2-1; 12 nucleotides match TRBD2. Trimming cost V 0 bases and J 2 bases; bases outside gene matches: 3. The length of the CDR3 is 17 residues. Germline CDR1 SGHKS, CDR2 YYEKEE (reference sequence). CDR3: CASSLGLAGAPYNEQFF. The DNA of the CDR3 is TGTGCCAGCAGCTTGGGACTAGCGGGGGCTCCCTACAATGAGCAGTTCTTC.

This clonotype was found a few times. V is TRBV5-1 and J is TRBJ2-7; 7 bases are shared with TRBD2. Per the germline V gene, CDR1 is SGHRS and CDR2 is YFSETQ. The CDR3 extends over 15 amino acids. The J segment lost 3 bases and the V segment lost 6 bases, leaving 12 bases of the junction unmatched. Written as DNA, the CDR3 is TGCGCCAGCAACTCAGGAACCGGGGAGGGCTACGAGCAGTACTTC. Its translation: CASNSGTGEGYEQYF.

The genes are TRBV2 and TRBJ1-6, with 10 bases lining up with TRBD1. Germline CDR1 and CDR2: SNHLY and FYNNEI. The CDR3 has 19 residues. Germline trimming cut 3 bases from V and 1 base from J; bases unmatched to any gene: 9. The CDR3 DNA reads TGTGCCAGCAGTGACATGGGACAGGGGTATCGGTCCTATAATTCACCCCTCCACTTT. It translates to CASSDMGQGYRSYNSPLHF. The full variable domain, completed using reference TRBV2 and TRBJ1-6, is EPEVTQTPSHQVTQMGQEVILRCVPISNHLYFYWYRQILGQKVEFLVSFYNNEISEKSEIFDDQFSVERPDGSNFTLKIRSTKLEDSAMYFCASSDMGQGYRSYNSPLHFGNGTRLTVT.

V gene TRBV12-3 or TRBV12-4 combines with J gene TRBJ1-5; D is unclear. Trimming removed 3 bases at V and 0 bases at J, with 6 bases between. The CDR3 contains 14 residues. As DNA, the CDR3 is TGTGCCAGCAGTTTTGGTTATAGCAATCAGCCCCAGCATTTT. This sequence encodes CASSFGYSNQPQHF.

The chain carries TRBV5-1 and TRBJ1-2; 7 positions match TRBD1. V gave up 0 bases and J gave up 7 bases; unmatched junction bases: 18. This CDR3 spans 18 amino acids. Germline V CDR1 and CDR2: SGHRS, YFSETQ. The CDR3 region is CASSLVAGQSSLRRGYTF. Here the CDR3 DNA reads TGCGCCAGCAGCTTGGTAGCGGGACAGAGCAGCCTCAGGCGTGGCTACACCTTC.

This clonotype has just a few counts. The V and J genes are TRBV5-6 and TRBJ1-1; weak D call: TRBD1 (6 bases). The CDR3 contains 14 residues. The V gene's germline CDR1 is SGHDT and CDR2 YYEEEE. Trimming removed 2 bases from V and 7 bases from J, with 15 bases in between. As DNA, the CDR3 is TGTGCCAGCAGCTTTTATGAGTCAGGGGTTGAAGCTTTCTTT. Amino acids: CASSFYESGVEAFF.

The rearrangement links TRBV10-3 to TRBJ2-1; 11 bases align to TRBD2. V gave up 7 bases and J gave up 0 bases; unmatched junction bases: 11. Germline assignment: CDR1 ENHRY and CDR2 SYGVKD. The CDR3 has 18 residues. CDR3 nucleotide sequence: TGTGCCATCAAGCGAGGACTAGCGGGCCTAAGCTCCTACAATGAGCAGTTCTTC. It specifies CAIKRGLAGLSSYNEQFF.

This clonotype was seen a handful of times. This sequence joins TRBV6-2 or TRBV6-3 and TRBJ2-5; 13 bases are shared with TRBD2. V gave up 2 bases and J gave up 2 bases; unmatched junction bases: 2. The CDR3 is made up of 16 amino acids. Germline loops: CDR1 MNHEY, CDR2 SVGEGT. The CDR3 loop is CASSYAGLAGQETQYF. The CDR3 coding sequence is TGTGCCAGCAGTTACGCGGGACTAGCGGGGCAAGAGACCCAGTACTTC.

The DNA of the CDR3 is TGTGCCAGCATGCGCGATCTCGGGATATACGCAGATACGCAGTATTTT. Protein: CASMRDLGIYADTQYF. The rearrangement links TRBV7-2 to TRBJ2-3; the D gene is possibly TRBD2 (5 bases). This CDR3 is 16 amino acids long. Germline V gives CDR1 SGHTA, CDR2 FQGNSA. V gave up 7 bases and J gave up 4 bases, with 21 bases separating them.

There are a few counts of this clonotype. V is TRBV20-1 and J is TRBJ2-7; the match to TRBD2 covers 7 bases. V was pared by 0 bases and J by 2 bases, with 7 bases of the junction left unmatched. CDR3 length: 15 amino acids. Looked up from germline, CDR1 is DFQATT and CDR2 is SNEGSKA (reference sequence). The CDR3 region is CSARDRATSPYEQYF. The CDR3 nucleotides are TGCAGTGCTAGAGATCGAGCGACTAGCCCCTACGAGCAGTACTTC.

This clonotype has just one count. The chain is built from TRBV4-1 and TRBJ2-5; D is ambiguous. This CDR3 has 14 residues. Germline V lookup: CDR1 MGHRA, CDR2 YSYEKL. With 1 base removed from V and 4 bases from J, the gap between germline ends came to 10 bases. The CDR3 here is CASSQVDETETQYF. The CDR3 coding sequence is TGCGCCAGCAGCCAAGTCGATGAAACAGAGACCCAGTACTTC.

The rearrangement uses TRBV7-2 and TRBJ1-2; D gene unclear. The CDR3 is 14 residues long. V lost 2 bases, J lost 1 base, and 8 bases lay in between. Germline loops: CDR1 SGHTA, CDR2 FQGNSA. The CDR3 protein is CASSLRLINYGYTF. In DNA, the CDR3 is TGTGCCAGCAGCTTAAGGCTCATTAACTATGGCTACACCTTC.

This clonotype appeared many times. The chain combines TRBV2 with TRBJ2-1; no clear D gene. The V and J ends lost 6 bases and 7 bases respectively, with 10 bases between them. Germline CDR1 reads SNHLY; CDR2 reads FYNNEI. The CDR3 runs 12 residues. This CDR3 reads CASSVMANEQFF. In DNA form, the CDR3 reads TGTGCCAGCAGCGTTATGGCAAATGAGCAGTTCTTC.

This clonotype was picked up a small number of times. V usage is TRBV20-1 and J usage is TRBJ2-3, with 11 bases fitting TRBD2. This CDR3 is built from 17 residues. Trimming removed 0 bases from V and 1 base from J; junction bases left unmatched: 6. CDR1 DFQATT and CDR2 SNEGSKA come from the germline V gene (reference sequence). CDR3: CSARDTSGSRGTDTQYF. The CDR3 DNA sequence: TGCAGTGCTAGAGATACTAGCGGGAGTAGGGGCACAGATACGCAGTATTTT.

This clonotype occurred many times. CDR3 protein: CASSYSGEQYF. For the CDR3, the DNA is TGTGCCAGCAGTTACTCGGGAGAGCAGTACTTC. V is TRBV6-2 or TRBV6-3 and J is TRBJ2-7; D gene uncertain. Germline V lookup: CDR1 MNHEY, CDR2 SVGEGT. The CDR3 loop spans 11 amino acids. The ends were cut back, 0 bases at V and 7 bases at J, with 4 bases in the middle.

This chain uses TRBV7-3 with TRBJ2-3; 8 bases are shared with TRBD2. The germline gives CDR1 SGHTA, CDR2 FQGTGA. After removal of 6 bases from V and 3 bases from J, the junction contained 8 bases not matched to a gene. The CDR3 is made up of 15 amino acids. The CDR3 sequence: CASSLYGGATDTQYF. The DNA for the CDR3 is TGTGCCAGCAGTCTATACGGGGGGGCGACAGATACGCAGTATTTT.

This clonotype was counted at least ten times. This rearrangement joins TRBV5-1 to TRBJ2-1, with TRBD2 matching 7 bases. Germline lookup yields CDR1 SGHRS and CDR2 YFSETQ. After removal of 4 bases from V and 2 bases from J, the junction contained 6 bases not matched to a gene. This CDR3 has 15 residues. CDR3 in DNA: TGCGCCAGCAGCCATACTAGCGCGACCTACAATGAGCAGTTCTTC. Translation: CASSHTSATYNEQFF.

This clonotype was seen only once. V gene TRBV29-1 combines with J gene TRBJ2-5; tentatively, D is TRBD2 (7 bases). V shed 8 bases and J shed 4 bases, with 14 bases lying between them. Looked up from germline, CDR1 is SQVTM and CDR2 is ANQGSEA. The CDR3 runs to 12 residues. The CDR3 protein is CSFQGGGETQYF. The DNA for the CDR3 is TGCAGCTTCCAAGGGGGGGGAGAGACCCAGTACTTC. Together with reference TRBV29-1 and TRBJ2-5, the CDR3 gives the full variable domain: SAVISQKPSRDICQRGTSLTIQCQVDSQVTMMFWYRQQPGQSLTLIATANQGSEATYESGFVIDKFPISRPNLTFSTLTVSNMSPEDSSIYLCSFQGGGETQYFGPGTRLLVL.

At least ten counts were recorded for this clonotype. DNA for the CDR3: TGTGCCAGCAGTTTAGGGGCTAGTCCATCCTACAATGAGCAGTTCTTC. It encodes CASSLGASPSYNEQFF. This chain links TRBV12-3 or TRBV12-4 with TRBJ2-1, with D unresolved. V lost 1 base, J lost 1 base, and 11 bases lay in between. CDR3 size: 16 residues.